These 25 T cell receptor beta chains came from one sample sequenced in a study of T cell clonality in common variable immunodeficiency. What these receptors recognize is not known. Sequencing used immunoSEQ multiplex PCR; TCRdb keeps in-frame clones, though not all of them. Listed for the sample are 20,000 to 30,000 clones, none seen a single time. Whole-study findings and limits: In common variable immunodeficiency, TCR beta chains reportedly carried fewer deletions and N-nucleotide insertions.

Sequencing was performed on peripheral blood mononuclear cells. These receptor sequences come from a human donor with common variable immunodeficiency.

This clone showed up just a few times. With the read ending 3 residues before the CDR3 end, the germline J gene is used to fill in that end. V and J are TRBV20-1 and TRBJ2-1; 12 bases agree with TRBD2. CDR1 DFQATT and CDR2 SNEGSKA come from the germline V gene (reference sequence). The CDR3 sequence is 15 residues long. The V gene end was trimmed by 6 bases and the J gene end by 8 bases; junction bases not matched to a gene: 11. This chain's CDR3 is CSAPRSLAGGDEQFF. CDR3 bases read: TGCAGTGCCCCCCGGTCGCTAGCGGGGGGGGATGAG.

This clone was seen at least ten times. The sequence runs out 3 residues before the end of the CDR3; the remainder is reconstructed from the germline J gene. This sequence joins TRBV7-7 and TRBJ2-3; 7 nucleotides match TRBD1. V lost 5 bases and J lost 4; bases outside the gene matches: 3. This CDR3 is built from 13 residues. CDR1 and CDR2 from the germline V gene are SSHAT and FNYEAQ (reference sequence). CDR3 bases read: TGTGCCAGCAGCCCTGGGACAGCAGATACG. It is translated as CASSPGTADT. In full, the CDR3 is CASSPGTADTQYF. The variable domain in full, with the rest retrieved from reference TRBV7-7 and TRBJ2-3, is GAGVSQSPRYKVTKRGQDVTLRCDPISSHATLYWYQQALGQGPEFLTYFNYEAQPDKSGLPSDRFSAERPEGSISTLTIQRTEQRDSAMYRCASSPGTADTQYFGPGTRLTVL.

This clone was seen a handful of times. Read coverage stops 3 residues before the CDR3 terminus; the germline J gene supplies the remainder. The chain links TRBV19 to TRBJ1-2; 9 positions match TRBD1. Looked up from germline, CDR1 is LNHDA and CDR2 is SQIVND (reference sequence). This CDR3 is built from 17 residues. J lost 0 bases, V lost 1 base, and 6 bases had no gene match. CDR3 DNA, as far as it was read: TGTGCCAGTAGTATAGCAAGGACAGGGGCGACTAACTATGGC. It yields the protein CASSIARTGATNYG. Given in full, the CDR3 is CASSIARTGATNYGYTF.

This clone was seen at least ten times. The covered CDR3 bases are TGTGCCAGCAGTTACCTCCCCGGGGGGCAGGAGACC. This sequence encodes CASSYLPGGQET. The full CDR3 sequence reads CASSYLPGGQETQYF. The chain carries TRBV6-2 or TRBV6-3 and TRBJ2-5, with D possibly being TRBD2 (7 bases). The read falls 3 residues short of the CDR3 end, and the missing part is taken from the germline J gene. Trimming took 2 bases from V and 5 from J, leaving 15 bases between them. The length of the CDR3 is 15 residues. Per the germline V gene, CDR1 is MNHEY and CDR2 is SVGEGT.

This clone has a count of ten or more. The read gets to within 3 residues of the CDR3 end, and the germline J gene fills in the rest. The gene calls are TRBV5-4 and TRBJ2-3; 9 nucleotides line up with TRBD2. The CDR3 has 16 residues. The J segment lost 2 bases and the V segment lost 1 base, leaving 5 bases of the junction unmatched. Germline V gene lookup returns CDR1 SGHNT and CDR2 YYREEE (reference sequence). CDR3 DNA (partial): TGTGCCAGCAGCTTGCGGCTAGCGGGAACCACAGATACG. Protein product: CASSLRLAGTTDT. The CDR3 in its entirety is CASSLRLAGTTDTQYF.

This clone was recorded at least ten times. Read data end 3 residues before the CDR3 end; the end is taken from the germline J gene. The chain employs TRBV7-7 and TRBJ2-5; TRBD1 matches 7 bases. V gave up 5 bases and J gave up 2 bases; unmatched junction bases: 8. CDR3 length: 15 residues. Germline V gene sequence: CDR1 SSHAT, CDR2 FNYEAQ (reference sequence). CDR3 protein: CASSPRDSQQETQYF. The sequenced CDR3 bases are TGTGCCAGCAGCCCCCGGGACAGCCAACAAGAGACC.

This clone was counted between two and nine times. The sequenced fragment ends 3 residues before the CDR3 boundary, so the rest is inferred from the germline J gene. The chain joins TRBV11-2 to TRBJ1-6; D is undetermined. Germline lookup yields CDR1 SGHAT and CDR2 FQNNGV. The CDR3 length is 15 residues. Trimming left V 4 bases short and J 7 bases short, with 14 bases between. CDR3 protein: CASSSNMARNSPLHF. Incomplete CDR3 DNA: TGTGCCAGCAGCTCCAACATGGCCAGGAATTCACCC.

This clone was counted only a few times. The read is 3 residues too short to cover the CDR3 end, so that end is filled in from the germline J gene. The rearrangement uses TRBV20-1 and TRBJ2-7; TRBD2 matches 7 bases. Unmatched junction bases numbered 9, after V lost 1 base and J lost 0 bases. The CDR3 consists of 16 residues. Germline lookup yields CDR1 DFQATT and CDR2 SNEGSKA (reference sequence). The CDR3 DNA, read in part, is TGCAGTGCTAGAGGGAGCTGGGCTAGCGGCTCCTACGAG. As protein: CSARGSWASGSYE. In full, the CDR3 reads CSARGSWASGSYEQYF.

This clone was detected ten times or more. The DNA ends 3 residues before the CDR3 does, and the rest of the CDR3 is filled in from the germline J gene. The rearrangement joins TRBV28 to TRBJ1-2, with D possibly being TRBD1 (5 bases). CDR3 size: 14 residues. V dropped 1 base and J dropped 2 bases, with 8 bases sitting between them. CDR1 and CDR2 (germline): MDHEN, SYDVKM. This CDR3 reads CASSLYRQNYGYTF. The part of the CDR3 DNA that was read is TGTGCCAGCAGTTTATATCGACAGAACTATGGC.

This clone showed up many times. The sequenced fragment ends 3 residues before the CDR3 boundary, so the rest is inferred from the germline J gene. This chain connects TRBV20-1 to TRBJ2-1, with 7 positions matching TRBD2. CDR1 DFQATT and CDR2 SNEGSKA come from the germline V gene (reference sequence). The CDR3 has 14 amino acids. Trimming cost V 4 bases and J 3 bases; bases outside gene matches: 6. The CDR3 bases that were read are TGCAGTGCTAAGCGGGATTTTCTCTACAATGAG. Residues: CSAKRDFLYNE. The whole CDR3 region reads CSAKRDFLYNEQFF.

This clone has a handful of counts. The missing CDR3 end, 3 residues past where the read stops, is filled in from the germline J gene. The rearrangement joins TRBV6-2 or TRBV6-3 to TRBJ2-3; D uncertain. The CDR3 consists of 14 residues. Per germline, CDR1 MNHEY and CDR2 SVGEGT. Trimming took off 3 bases at V and 2 bases at J, with 9 bases between the two ends. Partial CDR3 DNA: TGTGCCAGCAGTTATGGCAGGTACACAGATACG. It codes for CASSYGRYTDT. The whole CDR3 reads CASSYGRYTDTQYF.

Many counts were recorded for this clone. The CDR3 end falls 3 residues outside the read, so it is completed with the germline J gene. The chain couples TRBV7-2 to TRBJ2-1; tentatively, D is TRBD2 (6 bases). Per germline, CDR1 SGHTA and CDR2 FQGNSA. The CDR3 runs to 13 residues. V was clipped by 1 base and J by 6 bases, with 7 bases between them. CDR3 amino acids: CASSLVGLNEQFF. The CDR3 bases that were read are TGTGCCAGCAGCTTAGTGGGACTCAATGAG.

This clone was detected ten times or more. Read sequence stops 3 residues before the CDR3 end, and the germline J gene provides the missing end. The J gene is TRBJ1-2, the V gene TRBV2; 8 bases match TRBD1. The CDR3 has 15 residues. The V gene's germline CDR1 is SNHLY and CDR2 FYNNEI. The CDR3 spells CASRFPRTGLRGYTF. CDR3 DNA, as far as it was read: TGTGCCAGCAGATTTCCCAGGACAGGGCTCCGAGGC.

This clone showed up many times. Read data end 3 residues before the CDR3 end; the end is taken from the germline J gene. The rearrangement uses TRBV7-9 and TRBJ1-1; D call uncertain. CDR1 is SEHNR, CDR2 FQNEAQ, per germline (reference sequence). The CDR3 has 13 amino acids. CDR3 bases read: TGTGCCAGCAGCCCCCAAGGGCGACCAGAA. It encodes CASSPQGRPE. The entire CDR3 sequence reads CASSPQGRPEAFF.

This clone was recorded at least ten times. From the germline J gene comes the end of the CDR3, since the read stops 3 residues before it. This chain uses TRBV5-1 with TRBJ1-2, with D unclear. Per the germline V gene, CDR1 is SGHRS and CDR2 is YFSETQ. The CDR3 has 15 amino acids. Trimming pared 1 base from V and 0 bases from J, leaving 10 bases between. CDR3: CASSLTATTNYGYTF. CDR3 DNA (partial): TGCGCCAGCAGCTTGACCGCTACTACTAACTATGGC.

The sample holds many counts of this clone. The read comes to an end 3 residues before the CDR3 does, leaving the germline J gene to fill in the end. The chain couples TRBV20-1 to TRBJ2-5; TRBD2 is a possible D gene (6 bases). Germline CDR1 is DFQATT and CDR2 is SNEGSKA (reference sequence). Deletions cut 8 bases from V and 5 bases from J, with 18 bases between. The CDR3 is 13 amino acids. CDR3 DNA (partial): TGCAGTCCAAACGGGCGGGGCGGGGAGACC. Protein product: CSPNGRGGET. The full CDR3 protein reads CSPNGRGGETQYF.

This clone appeared many times. The read ends 3 residues early relative to the CDR3; the germline J gene fills the gap. This sequence joins TRBV11-2 and TRBJ2-3, with 9 nucleotides matching TRBD1. V was clipped by 4 bases and J by 5 bases; unmatched bases: 7. Germline CDR1 reads SGHAT; CDR2 reads FQNNGV. This CDR3 is 15 amino acids long. This CDR3 is CASSWGQGIVDTQYF. CDR3 DNA (partial): TGTGCCAGCAGCTGGGGACAGGGAATCGTAGATACG.

This clone was seen at least ten times. The read ends 3 residues early relative to the CDR3; the germline J gene fills the gap. The chain recombines TRBV4-1 with TRBJ2-1; 9 bases are a match to TRBD2. CDR1 is MGHRA, CDR2 YSYEKL, per germline. The CDR3 spans 15 residues. J lost 4 bases, V lost 1 base, and 2 bases had no gene match. The CDR3 bases that were read are TGCGCCAGCAGCCAAGTAGCGGGGGCTTACAATGAG. Amino acid sequence: CASSQVAGAYNE. Given in full, the CDR3 is CASSQVAGAYNEQFF.

This clone was counted ten times or more. The read gets to within 3 residues of the CDR3 end, and the germline J gene fills in the rest. The chain is built from TRBV19 and TRBJ2-7; D possibly corresponds to TRBD2 (6 bases). Germline lookup yields CDR1 LNHDA and CDR2 SQIVND (reference sequence). V lost 4 bases to trimming and J lost 0 bases, with 16 bases between them. This CDR3 is 16 amino acids long. The CDR3 DNA, read in part, is TGTGCCAGTAGTAAAGGACTAACTTGGAGCTCCTACGAG. Residues: CASSKGLTWSSYE. The entire CDR3 sequence reads CASSKGLTWSSYEQYF. Variable domain in full (rest from reference TRBV19 and TRBJ2-7): DGGITQSPKYLFRKEGQNVTLSCEQNLNHDAMYWYRQDPGQGLRLIYYSQIVNDFQKGDIAEGYSVSREKKESFPLTVTSAQKNPTAFYLCASSKGLTWSSYEQYFGPGTRLTVT.

This clone was seen at least ten times. The read finishes 3 residues shy of the CDR3 end, and the germline J gene is used to complete it. This rearrangement joins TRBV29-1 to TRBJ2-3, with D unclear. V was clipped by 3 bases and J by 2 bases, with 9 bases between them. The germline V gene has CDR1 SQVTM and CDR2 ANQGSEA. The CDR3 runs 13 residues. The covered CDR3 bases are TGCAGCGTTGATCGCGGAGCCACAGATACG. Translated, it gives CSVDRGATDT. The whole CDR3 protein reads CSVDRGATDTQYF.

This clone was seen many times. The sequenced CDR3 bases are TGTGCCAGCAGCCCCCACCGGACAGGGTCCCACGAG. It translates to CASSPHRTGSHE. The entire CDR3 protein reads CASSPHRTGSHEQYF. The chain has TRBV7-2 and TRBJ2-7; 8 nucleotides match TRBD1. The CDR3 end falls 3 residues outside the read, so it is completed with the germline J gene. The CDR3 is made up of 15 amino acids. CDR1 and CDR2 (germline): SGHTA, FQGNSA. Losses at the gene ends were 5 bases for V and 5 bases for J; bases not matched to a gene: 11.

This clone was detected ten times or more. The read stops 3 residues short of the end of the CDR3; the missing end is completed from the germline J gene. The genes are TRBV7-9 and TRBJ2-3; 9 positions match TRBD2. Per germline, CDR1 SEHNR and CDR2 FQNEAQ (reference sequence). This CDR3 spans 15 amino acids. Trimming cost V 1 base and J 5 bases; bases outside gene matches: 4. CDR3 residues: CASSLGVAGVDTQYF. Partial CDR3 DNA: TGTGCCAGCAGCTTAGGAGTAGCGGGAGTAGATACG.

This clone was counted many times. The sequenced fragment ends 3 residues before the CDR3 boundary, so the rest is inferred from the germline J gene. V and J are TRBV5-1 and TRBJ2-5; 9 positions match TRBD1. Germline-derived CDR1 and CDR2 are SGHRS and YFSETQ. CDR3 size: 16 residues. V lost 0 bases to trimming and J lost 1 base; unmatched junction nucleotides: 4. The sequenced CDR3 bases are TGCGCCAGCAGCTTGGACAGGGGGCAAGTCCAAGAGACC. Translated: CASSLDRGQVQET. The full CDR3 sequence reads CASSLDRGQVQETQYF.

This clone was observed many times. The read ends 3 residues shy of where the CDR3 ends; the end is completed using the germline J gene. The chain joins TRBV7-3 to TRBJ2-5; D uncertain. This CDR3 spans 15 amino acids. From germline, CDR1 is SGHTA and CDR2 FQGTGA. The V and J ends lost 2 bases and 2 bases respectively, with 12 bases between them. CDR3 loop: CASSLFHGGQETQYF. CDR3 bases read: TGTGCCAGCAGCTTATTTCACGGCGGTCAAGAGACC.

With respect to this clone: The read is 3 residues too short to cover the CDR3 end, so that end is filled in from the germline J gene. The rearrangement joins TRBV5-4 to TRBJ2-1; 7 bases agree with TRBD1. Germline V lookup: CDR1 SGHNT, CDR2 YYREEE (reference sequence). The CDR3 length is 15 residues. Trimming cost V 1 base and J 6 bases; bases outside gene matches: 7. The CDR3: CASSLIGGARNEQFF. The sequenced CDR3 bases are TGTGCCAGCAGCTTGATAGGGGGCGCACGCAATGAG.